The present entry profiles one TCR beta chain with its context. The target antigen is unknown. The genes and germline here are from mouse. The read is 1 residue too short to cover the CDR3 end, so that end is filled in from the germline J gene. This CDR3 has 12 residues. Germline loops: CDR1 SNHLY, CDR2 FYNGKV (reference sequence). With 5 bases removed from V and 3 bases from J, the gap between germline ends came to 8 bases. TCRbeta CDR3 was sequenced at survey depth with template counts. Repertoires were generated with immunoSEQ multiplex PCR, while TCRdb's copy carries only in-frame clones and drops some. The top ten hold around 2.2% of the sample, which has 8,900 or so clones, 40% to 55% seen once. This entry comes from a study of tissue T cells after allogeneic stem cell transplantation. Study-wide findings and caveats: Anatomically similar tissues had similar TCR repertoires within each patient. Few T cell clones were shared across patients, but motif clusters showed tissue-specific shared signatures.

Time point defined: mouse harvest day 7 after allogeneic transplant. Tail vein injection delivered 10^7 T-cell-depleted bone marrow cells and 10^6 splenic CD5+ T cells. This mouse GVHD model was MHC-mismatched B6 to BALB/c, profiled day 7 or 14. The specimen was skin. This clonotype originated in a female BALB/c mouse given C57BL/6 T cells with graft-versus-host disease after an allogeneic hematopoietic cell transplant. The V call is TRBV3, the J call TRBJ2-7; D unclear. This CDR3 reads CASSPGSYEQYF. Incomplete CDR3 DNA: TGTGCCAGCAGCCCGGGGAGCTATGAACAGTAC. The full variable domain, in which reference TRBV3 and TRBJ2-7 provide the parts outside the CDR3, is GPKVLQIPSHQIIDMGQMVTLNCDPVSNHLYFYWYKQILGQQMEFLVNFYNGKVMEKSKLFKDQFSVERPDGSYFTLKIQPTALEDSAVYFCASSPGSYEQYFGPGTRLTVL.